The TCR beta chain under discussion was sequenced for a study of human T cells and chemical hapten exposure. Overall study: Upper inner arm skin measuring approximately 2 cm by approximately 2 cm received 2% DPC for sensitization. Upper back patch tests used 0.01% DPC, scored after 6 days.

In this sample, this clonotype turned up a few times. Individual cDNA molecules received unique molecular identifiers in the library. Each CDR3 protein gets one entry after TCRdb re-called the RACE reads with MiXCR. The data show under 450,000 distinct CDR3 sequences, with about 6.9% seen just once and 5% to 6% held by the top ten. Trimming left V 4 bases short and J 4 bases short, with 16 bases between. This CDR3 contains 15 residues. Germline loops: CDR1 MNHEY, CDR2 SVGEGT. Time point reported: patch test 2, 6 weeks after DPC sensitization. The treatment: therapeutic diphenylcyclopropenone sensitization with weekly scalp DPC.

The sequencing used whole blood, collected in connection with sensitization to the hapten diphenylcyclopropenone (DPC). The TCR comes from a woman under 30 with alopecia areata. Some clones in this sample may be carry-over from other donors' samples. The chain has TRBV6-2 or TRBV6-3 and TRBJ2-5; D unresolved. Here the CDR3 DNA reads TGTGCCAGCAGTTCCCTGCCAGGAAGTCGAGAGACCCAGTACTTC. It specifies CASSSLPGSRETQYF.